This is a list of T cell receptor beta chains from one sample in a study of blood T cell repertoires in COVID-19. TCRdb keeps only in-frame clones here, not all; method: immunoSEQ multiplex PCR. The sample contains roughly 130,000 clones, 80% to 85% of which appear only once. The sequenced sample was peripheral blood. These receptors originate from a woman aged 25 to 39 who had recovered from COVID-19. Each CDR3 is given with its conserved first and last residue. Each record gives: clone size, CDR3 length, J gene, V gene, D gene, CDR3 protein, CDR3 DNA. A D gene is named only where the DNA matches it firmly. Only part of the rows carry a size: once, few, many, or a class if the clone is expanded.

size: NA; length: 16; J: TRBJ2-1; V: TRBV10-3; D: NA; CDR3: CAIRATQEGPGNEQFF; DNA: TGTGCCATCAGGGCTACCCAGGAGGGCCCGGGCAATGAGCAGTTCTTC
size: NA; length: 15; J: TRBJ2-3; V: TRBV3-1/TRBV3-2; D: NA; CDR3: CASSPTGTSTDTQYF; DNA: TGTGCCAGCAGCCCGACAGGAACTAGCACAGATACGCAGTATTTT
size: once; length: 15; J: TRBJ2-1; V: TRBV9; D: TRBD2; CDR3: CASSVGGLAGVEQFF; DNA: TGTGCCAGCAGCGTAGGTGGACTAGCGGGAGTTGAGCAGTTCTTC
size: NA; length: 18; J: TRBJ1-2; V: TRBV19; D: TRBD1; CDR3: CASSIQGGKALFNYGYTF; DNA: TGTGCCAGTAGTATACAAGGGGGCAAAGCCTTGTTTAACTATGGCTACACCTTC
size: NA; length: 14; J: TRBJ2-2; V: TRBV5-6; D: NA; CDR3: CASSFTENTGELFF; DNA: TGTGCCAGCAGCTTCACAGAGAACACCGGGGAGCTGTTTTTT
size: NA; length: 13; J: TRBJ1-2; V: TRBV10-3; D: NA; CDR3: CAISDLGHYGYTF; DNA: TGTGCCATCAGTGATTTGGGCCACTATGGCTACACCTTC
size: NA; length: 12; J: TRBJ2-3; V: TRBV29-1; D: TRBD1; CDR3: CSVHRGADTQYF; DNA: TGCAGCGTCCACAGGGGCGCAGATACGCAGTATTTT
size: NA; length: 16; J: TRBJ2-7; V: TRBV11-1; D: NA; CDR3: CASSPYTTGVSYEQYF; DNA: TGTGCCAGCAGCCCCTATACGACGGGGGTTTCCTACGAGCAGTACTTC
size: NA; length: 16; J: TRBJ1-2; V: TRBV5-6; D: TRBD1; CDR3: CASRLTGTGGNYGYTF; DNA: TGTGCCAGCAGATTAACCGGGACAGGGGGAAACTATGGCTACACCTTC
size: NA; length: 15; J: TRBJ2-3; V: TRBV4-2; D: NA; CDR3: CASSPRGEATDTQYF; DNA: TGTGCCAGCAGCCCCAGGGGGGAGGCTACAGATACGCAGTATTTT
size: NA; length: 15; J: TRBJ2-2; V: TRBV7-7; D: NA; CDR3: CASSLAQGGNGELFF; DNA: TGTGCTAGCAGCTTAGCGCAGGGTGGGAACGGGGAGCTGTTTTTT
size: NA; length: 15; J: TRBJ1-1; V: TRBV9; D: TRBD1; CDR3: CASSPQQGASTEAFF; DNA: TGTGCCAGCAGCCCCCAACAGGGGGCAAGCACTGAAGCTTTCTTT
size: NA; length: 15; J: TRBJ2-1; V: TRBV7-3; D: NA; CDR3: CASSLGAGAYNEQFF; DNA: TGTGCCAGCAGCTTAGGGGCAGGGGCCTACAATGAGCAGTTCTTC
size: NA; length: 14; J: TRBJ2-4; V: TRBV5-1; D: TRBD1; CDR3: CASSSRTGSDIQYF; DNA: TGCGCCAGCAGCTCTCGGACAGGGTCGGACATTCAGTACTTC
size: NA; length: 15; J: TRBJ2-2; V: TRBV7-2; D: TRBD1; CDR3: CASSLTGGLTGELFF; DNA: TGTGCCAGCAGCTTGACAGGGGGCCTCACCGGGGAGCTGTTTTTT
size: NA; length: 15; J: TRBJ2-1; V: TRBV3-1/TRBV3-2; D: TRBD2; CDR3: CASSQPSGMYNEQFF; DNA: TGTGCCAGCAGCCAACCTAGCGGGATGTACAATGAGCAGTTCTTC
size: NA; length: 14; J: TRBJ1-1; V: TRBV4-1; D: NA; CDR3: CASSPREGGTEAFF; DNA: TGCGCCAGCAGCCCTCGGGAGGGCGGAACTGAAGCTTTCTTT
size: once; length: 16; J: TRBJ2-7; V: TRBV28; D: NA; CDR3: CASSPRRLLYSYEQYF; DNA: TGTGCCAGCAGTCCTAGACGGCTCTTATACTCCTACGAGCAGTACTTC
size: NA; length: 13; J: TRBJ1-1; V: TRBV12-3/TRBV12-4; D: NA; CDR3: CASSSNVRTEAFF; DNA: TGTGCCAGCAGTTCCAACGTCAGAACTGAAGCTTTCTTT
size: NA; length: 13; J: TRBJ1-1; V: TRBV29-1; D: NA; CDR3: CSVDVSGNTEAFF; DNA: TGCAGCGTTGATGTGAGTGGGAACACTGAAGCTTTCTTT